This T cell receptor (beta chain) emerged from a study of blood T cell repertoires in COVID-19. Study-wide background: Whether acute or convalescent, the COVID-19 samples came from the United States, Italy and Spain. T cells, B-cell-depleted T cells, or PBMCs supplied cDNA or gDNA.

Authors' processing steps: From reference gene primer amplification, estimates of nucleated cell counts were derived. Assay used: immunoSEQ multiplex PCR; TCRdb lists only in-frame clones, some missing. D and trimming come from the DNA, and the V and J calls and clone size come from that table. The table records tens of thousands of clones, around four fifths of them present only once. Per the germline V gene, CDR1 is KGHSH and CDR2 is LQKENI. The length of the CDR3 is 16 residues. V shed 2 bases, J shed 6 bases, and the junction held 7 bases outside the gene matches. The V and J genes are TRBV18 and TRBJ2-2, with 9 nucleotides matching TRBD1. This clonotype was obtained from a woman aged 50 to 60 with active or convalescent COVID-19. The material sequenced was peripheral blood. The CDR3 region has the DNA TGTGCCAGCTCACCATACTGGGACAGGGCGCCCGGGGAGCTGTTTTTT. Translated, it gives CASSPYWDRAPGELFF.